The source of this T cell receptor beta chain is a study of cytomegalovirus exposure and HLA in healthy donors. Study findings and constraints: Being productive about 87% or about 30% of the time was typical of most TCR beta V segments in an earlier analysis.

In regard to this clone: What it binds is unknown.

From germline, CDR1 is MDHEN and CDR2 SYDVKM. Trimming took 8 bases from V and 1 from J, leaving 14 bases between them. This CDR3 contains 14 residues. Primers included in the PCR were 60 Vbeta and 13 Jbeta primers. Assay used: immunoSEQ multiplex PCR; TCRdb lists only in-frame clones, some missing. This table holds 210,000 or so clones, about three quarters found once. The sequence derives from a man aged 18 to 35 in good health and CMV-seronegative. Input material: PBMCs. The gene calls are TRBV28 and TRBJ1-1; possible D gene TRBD1, 6 bases. CDR3 in DNA: TGTGCCAGCCTCGAAACAGGGAGGAACACTGAAGCTTTCTTT. This codes for CASLETGRNTEAFF.